The 27 T cell receptor beta chains in this list originate from one sample, sequenced in a study of cytomegalovirus exposure and HLA in healthy donors (dated by TCRdb to 2017 to 2019). The library was obtained by the immunoSEQ multiplex PCR assay. For the multiplex PCR, a mixture combining 60 forward primers for TCR Vbeta segments and 13 reverse primers for TCR Jbeta segments was used. The source is immuneACCESS, and TCRdb retained only in-frame sequences with V and J called. Part of the clones is not carried over; for the studies checked, unresolved V genes explain less than half of this, and the remainder is unexplained. This sample has about 150,000 clones in its table, and 82% of those were observed once. Under 8% of the sample belongs to the ten largest clones. Sequenced material: PBMCs. Receptors originate from a woman between 45 and 60 years old in good health and CMV-seropositive.

The V gene is TRBV5-1, the J gene TRBJ1-1; 7 bases are shared with TRBD1. V was clipped by 2 bases and J by 1 base; unmatched bases: 2. The length of the CDR3 is 14 residues. In germline, CDR1 is SGHRS, CDR2 YFSETQ. The CDR3 bases are TGCGCCAGCAGCTTAAACAGGGGGAACACTGAAGCTTTCTTT. It is translated as CASSLNRGNTEAFF.

Regarding this clone: A read error may produce the germline difference seen at one junction end. CDR3 residues: CASSSRGPGGYTF. The CDR3 bases are TGTGCCAGTAGTTCCAGGGGGCCCGGTGGCTACACCTTT. The chain carries TRBV19 and TRBJ1-2; 8 bases align to TRBD1. Per the germline V gene, CDR1 is LNHDA and CDR2 is SQIVND (reference sequence). The CDR3 loop spans 13 amino acids.

The V gene is TRBV11-3, the J gene TRBJ2-1; 12 bases are a match to TRBD2. The V segment lost 2 bases and the J segment 7 bases; nucleotides outside the gene matches: 0. From germline, CDR1 is SGHNT and CDR2 YENEEA. This CDR3 is built from 14 residues. CDR3 residues: CASSLTSGGNEQFF. The CDR3 DNA reads TGTGCCAGCAGCTTAACTAGCGGGGGGAATGAGCAGTTCTTC.

The genes are TRBV5-1 and TRBJ2-1; 7 bases fit TRBD1. This CDR3 spans 15 amino acids. Germline V CDR1 and CDR2: SGHRS, YFSETQ. With 4 bases clipped from V and 2 bases from J, the junction kept 6 bases outside the gene matches. The CDR3 bases are TGCGCCAGCAGCCTAACCGGGACAGCCTACAATGAGCAGTTCTTC. It codes for CASSLTGTAYNEQFF.

Comments on this clone: Other DNA variants within this sample encode the same CDR3. The genes are TRBV5-6 and TRBJ1-4; no clear D gene. V lost 0 bases and J lost 5, with 5 bases in between. The CDR3 extends over 13 amino acids. Germline CDR1 SGHDT, CDR2 YYEEEE. CDR3 sequence (DNA): TGTGCCAGCAGCTTGGGGCGGAATGAAAAACTGTTTTTT. It codes for CASSLGRNEKLFF.

The chain carries TRBV5-1 and TRBJ2-3; weak D call: TRBD2 (6 bases). The CDR3 totals 14 residues. Looked up from germline, CDR1 is SGHRS and CDR2 is YFSETQ. V lost 4 bases, J lost 4 bases, and 13 bases lay in between. The CDR3 DNA reads TGCGCCAGCAGCGCGGAGGGGCGTCCAGATACGCAGTATTTT. Amino acids: CASSAEGRPDTQYF.

The chain is built from TRBV28 and TRBJ2-5; a possible D gene is TRBD2 (6 bases). The length of the CDR3 is 13 residues. Trimming took off 7 bases at V and 4 bases at J, with 13 bases between the two ends. Per the germline V gene, CDR1 is MDHEN and CDR2 is SYDVKM. The CDR3 protein is CASNSGGTETQYF. The CDR3 DNA follows: TGTGCCAGCAACTCCGGGGGTACAGAGACCCAGTACTTC.

The rearrangement links TRBV7-8 to TRBJ2-7; D gene unclear. Germline V gene sequence: CDR1 SGHVS, CDR2 FQNEAQ. V lost 1 base to trimming and J lost 9 bases, with 13 bases between them. The CDR3 spans 13 residues. CDR3 residues: CASSLEQTSVQYF. The DNA for the CDR3 is TGTGCCAGCAGCTTAGAACAGACCTCCGTGCAGTACTTC.

This clone was observed a single time. In DNA, the CDR3 is TGTGCCAGCAGTGAAGCGGGACAGGCGTACTTC. Translating gives CASSEAGQAYF. The V call is TRBV6-1, the J call TRBJ2-4; 8 bases map to TRBD1. The length of the CDR3 is 11 residues. V shed 0 bases and J 15 bases; nucleotides not matched to a gene: 1. The V gene's germline CDR1 is MNHNS and CDR2 SASEGT.

The chain has TRBV4-1 and TRBJ2-2; 10 bases line up with TRBD1. The germline V gene has CDR1 MGHRA and CDR2 YSYEKL. The CDR3 length is 16 residues. V lost 4 bases, J lost 1 base, and 3 bases stayed unmatched. The CDR3 is CASSLGTGVNTGELFF. In DNA, the CDR3 is TGCGCCAGCAGCCTCGGGACAGGGGTGAACACCGGGGAGCTGTTTTTT.

The rearrangement links TRBV7-9 to TRBJ2-2; D unclear. The CDR3 has 10 residues. Germline V CDR1 and CDR2: SEHNR, FQNEAQ (reference sequence). CDR3 DNA: TGTTCCATCATTACCGGGGAGCTGTTTTTT. Translation gives CSIITGELFF.

This clone was observed a handful of times. The chain couples TRBV2 to TRBJ2-5; a weak D match, TRBD1 (6 bases). From germline, CDR1 is SNHLY and CDR2 FYNNEI. Trimming stripped 1 base from V and 4 bases from J, with 10 bases between. CDR3 length equals 14 residues. This chain's CDR3 is CASSEGGQRETQYF. The CDR3 DNA reads as TGTGCCAGCAGTGAAGGAGGACAGAGAGAGACCCAGTACTTC.

The chain links TRBV27 to TRBJ2-5; 10 bases fit TRBD2. TRBJ2-7 matches the DNA end more closely, so the J call is doubtful. The germline V gene encodes CDR1 MNHEY and CDR2 SMNVEV (reference sequence). The CDR3 spans 15 residues. The CDR3 nucleotides are TGTGCCAGCAGTATCGCTAGCGGGGGCTCCTACGAGCAGTACTTC. This translates into CASSIASGGSYEQYF.

The rearrangement joins TRBV6-5 to TRBJ1-5; no clear D. CDR3 size: 13 residues. V was trimmed by 2 bases and J by 2 bases, leaving 4 bases between them. Looked up from germline, CDR1 is MNHEY and CDR2 is SVGAGI. CDR3 residues: CASSYQGNQPQHF. The CDR3 DNA is TGTGCCAGCAGTTACCAGGGCAATCAGCCCCAGCATTTT.

CDR3 loop: CASSFEGRGSEAFF. The CDR3 region has the DNA TGTGCCAGCAGCTTTGAGGGCAGGGGATCTGAAGCTTTCTTT. The gene calls are TRBV5-4 and TRBJ1-1, with a tentative D call TRBD1 (6 bases). This CDR3 spans 14 amino acids. V gave up 2 bases and J gave up 6 bases, with 14 bases separating them. Germline CDR1 and CDR2: SGHNT and YYREEE (reference sequence).

The V gene is TRBV11-2, the J gene TRBJ2-5; TRBD2 matches 7 bases. The V segment lost 4 bases and the J segment 5 bases; nucleotides outside the gene matches: 13. CDR3 length: 16 amino acids. Germline V gene data show CDR1 as SGHAT and CDR2 as FQNNGV. The CDR3 spells CASSSNSGRGSETQYF. The CDR3 nucleotides are TGTGCCAGCAGCTCCAATTCAGGGCGGGGGAGTGAGACCCAGTACTTC.

This clone was observed a handful of times. The rearrangement joins TRBV6-5 to TRBJ1-2; 10 positions match TRBD1. This CDR3 has 15 amino acids. V lost 2 bases to trimming and J lost 7 bases; unmatched junction nucleotides: 7. Germline V gene data show CDR1 as MNHEY and CDR2 as SVGAGI. CDR3 loop: CASSYRQGAFSGYTF. The CDR3 nucleotides read TGTGCCAGCAGTTACCGACAGGGGGCCTTTTCTGGCTACACCTTC.

V and J are TRBV18 and TRBJ1-2; maybe TRBD1 (5 bases). Trimming stripped 6 bases from V and 1 base from J, with 18 bases between. Germline V gene sequence: CDR1 KGHSH, CDR2 LQKENI. The CDR3 covers 16 residues. CDR3 sequence: CASSPVTDPRNYGYTF. The CDR3 bases are TGTGCCAGCTCGCCGGTGACAGACCCGCGTAACTATGGCTACACCTTC.

Comments on this clone: The junction differs from germline at one of its ends, possibly a read error. This chain joins TRBV6-1 and TRBJ1-3; D call uncertain. The CDR3 extends over 13 amino acids. Germline V CDR1 and CDR2: MNHNS, SASEGT. CDR3 sequence: CASIEYSGNTIYF. The CDR3, as DNA: TGTGCCAGCATTGAATACTCTGGAAACACCATATATTTT.

The chain carries TRBV6-5 and TRBJ2-4, with TRBD2 matching over 7 bases. V lost 8 bases, J lost 2 bases, and 9 bases stayed unmatched. The CDR3 has 15 amino acids. Looked up from germline, CDR1 is MNHEY and CDR2 is SVGAGI. The CDR3 coding sequence is TGTGCCAGCTCTAGGGAGGGGATTTCCAAAAACATTCAGTACTTC. This translates into CASSREGISKNIQYF.

The rearrangement joins TRBV7-9 to TRBJ1-2, with a possible D match to TRBD1 (5 bases). CDR3 length equals 15 residues. From germline, CDR1 is SEHNR and CDR2 FQNEAQ (reference sequence). The V gene lost 3 bases and the J gene lost 4 bases, with 15 bases spanning the gap. DNA for the CDR3: TGTGCCAGCAGCTTTTCTGCCAGGGCCACCTATGGCTACACCTTC. This sequence encodes CASSFSARATYGYTF. Full variable domain (outside the CDR3, taken from reference TRBV7-9 and TRBJ1-2): DTGVSQNPRHKITKRGQNVTFRCDPISEHNRLYWYRQTLGQGPEFLTYFQNEAQLEKSRLLSDRFSAERPKGSFSTLEIQRTEQGDSAMYLCASSFSARATYGYTFGSGTRLTVV.

The chain is built from TRBV10-3 and TRBJ1-2; D call uncertain. The CDR3 sequence is 14 residues long. CDR1 is ENHRY, CDR2 SYGVKD, per germline. The V gene lost 0 bases and the J gene lost 5 bases, with 10 bases spanning the gap. The CDR3 DNA is TGTGCCATCAGTGAGTCCCCCTCCTTATATGGCTACACCTTC. Translation gives CAISESPSLYGYTF.

This chain uses TRBV5-6 with TRBJ2-3; D is perhaps TRBD2 (5 bases). This CDR3 region has 12 residues. In germline, CDR1 is SGHDT, CDR2 YYEEEE. Trimming took 10 bases from V and 4 from J, leaving 13 bases between them. The CDR3 reads CAGWRRPDTQYF. For the CDR3, the DNA is TGTGCCGGCTGGAGGAGGCCAGATACGCAGTATTTT.

This clone was detected ten times or more. The gene calls are TRBV19 and TRBJ1-1; D may be TRBD1 (6 bases). CDR3 length equals 12 residues. V was pared by 5 bases and J by 7 bases, with 11 bases between. Germline values: CDR1 LNHDA, CDR2 SQIVND (reference sequence). CDR3 in amino acids: CASSLGASEAFF. The CDR3 DNA sequence: TGTGCCAGTAGTTTGGGGGCTAGTGAAGCTTTCTTT.

The V call is TRBV6-5, the J call TRBJ1-3, with a weak D call TRBD1 (6 bases). Deletions cut 5 bases from V and 0 bases from J, with 8 bases between. The length of the CDR3 is 14 residues. The germline V gene has CDR1 MNHEY and CDR2 SVGAGI. The CDR3 region has the DNA TGTGCCAGCAGTACAGGGAACTCTGGAAACACCATATATTTT. It specifies CASSTGNSGNTIYF.

This clone was seen a few times. This chain joins TRBV7-2 and TRBJ2-6; TRBD1 aligns across 9 bases. J was trimmed by 4 bases and V by 0 bases; bases with no gene match: 4. The germline V gene encodes CDR1 SGHTA and CDR2 FQGNSA. The CDR3 loop spans 17 amino acids. The CDR3 DNA reads TGTGCCAGCAGCTTAGCCGGGACAGGGAGAGGGGCCAACGTCCTGACTTTC. Its protein is CASSLAGTGRGANVLTF.

V and J are TRBV7-2 and TRBJ2-7; 7 nucleotides align to TRBD2. V was pared by 5 bases and J by 3 bases, with 7 bases of the junction left unmatched. Germline values: CDR1 SGHTA, CDR2 FQGNSA. CDR3 size: 14 residues. The CDR3 nucleotides read TGTGCCAGCAGCCCCGGGGGGTTTATCTACGAGCAGTACTTC. This sequence encodes CASSPGGFIYEQYF.